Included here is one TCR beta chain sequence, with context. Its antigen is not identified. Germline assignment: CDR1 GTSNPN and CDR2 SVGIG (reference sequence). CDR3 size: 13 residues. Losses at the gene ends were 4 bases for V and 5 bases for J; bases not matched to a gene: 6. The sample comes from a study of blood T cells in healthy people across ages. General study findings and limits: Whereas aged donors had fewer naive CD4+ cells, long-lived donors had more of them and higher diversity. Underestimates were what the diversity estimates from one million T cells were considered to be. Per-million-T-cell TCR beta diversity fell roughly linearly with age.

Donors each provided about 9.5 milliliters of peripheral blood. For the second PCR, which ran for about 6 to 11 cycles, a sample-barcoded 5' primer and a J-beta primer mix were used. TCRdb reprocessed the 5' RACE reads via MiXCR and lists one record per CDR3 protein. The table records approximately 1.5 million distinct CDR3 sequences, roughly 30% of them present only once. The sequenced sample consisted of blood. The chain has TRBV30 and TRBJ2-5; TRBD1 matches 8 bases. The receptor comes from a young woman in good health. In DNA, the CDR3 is TGTGCCTGGATGCGCAGGGGGCATGAGACCCAGTACTTC. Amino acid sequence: CAWMRRGHETQYF.